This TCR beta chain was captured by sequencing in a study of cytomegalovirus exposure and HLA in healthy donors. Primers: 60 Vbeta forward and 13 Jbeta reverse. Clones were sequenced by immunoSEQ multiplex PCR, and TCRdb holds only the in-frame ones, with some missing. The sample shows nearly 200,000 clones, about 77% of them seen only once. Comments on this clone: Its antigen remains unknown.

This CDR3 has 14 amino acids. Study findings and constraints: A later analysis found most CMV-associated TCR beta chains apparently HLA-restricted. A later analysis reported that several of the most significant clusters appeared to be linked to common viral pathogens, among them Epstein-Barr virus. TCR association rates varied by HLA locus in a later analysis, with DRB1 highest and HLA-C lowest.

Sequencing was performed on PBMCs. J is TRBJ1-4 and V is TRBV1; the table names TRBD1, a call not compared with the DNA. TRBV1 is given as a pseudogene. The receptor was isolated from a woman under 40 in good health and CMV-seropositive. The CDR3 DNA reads TGCACCAGCAGCCAAGATCCCCAGATTGAAAAACTGTTTTTT. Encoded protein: CTSSQDPQIEKLFF.